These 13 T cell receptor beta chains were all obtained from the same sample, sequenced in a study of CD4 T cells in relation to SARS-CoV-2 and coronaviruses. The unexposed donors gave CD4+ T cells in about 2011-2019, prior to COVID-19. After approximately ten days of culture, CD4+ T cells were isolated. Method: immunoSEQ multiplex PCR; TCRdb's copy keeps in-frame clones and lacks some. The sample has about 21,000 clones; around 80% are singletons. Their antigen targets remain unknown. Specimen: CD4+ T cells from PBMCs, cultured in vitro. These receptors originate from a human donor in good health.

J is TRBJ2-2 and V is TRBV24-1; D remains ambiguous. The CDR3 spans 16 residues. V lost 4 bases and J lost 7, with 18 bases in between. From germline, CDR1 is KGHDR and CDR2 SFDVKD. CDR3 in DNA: TGTGCCACCAGTGACCCTCTTTCCCTGAACCACGGGGAGCTGTTTTTT. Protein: CATSDPLSLNHGELFF.

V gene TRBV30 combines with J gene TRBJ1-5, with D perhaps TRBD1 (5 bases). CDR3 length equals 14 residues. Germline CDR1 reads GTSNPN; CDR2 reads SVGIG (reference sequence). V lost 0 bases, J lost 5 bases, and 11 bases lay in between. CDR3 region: CAWSVSGGDQPQHF. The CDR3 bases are TGTGCCTGGAGTGTAAGCGGGGGTGATCAGCCCCAGCATTTT.

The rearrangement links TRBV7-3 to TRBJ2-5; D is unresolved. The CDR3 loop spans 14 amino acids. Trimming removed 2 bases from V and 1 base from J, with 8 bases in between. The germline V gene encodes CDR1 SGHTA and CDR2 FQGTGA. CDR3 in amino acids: CASSLVASQETQYF. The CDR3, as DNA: TGTGCCAGCAGCTTAGTCGCCAGCCAAGAGACCCAGTACTTC. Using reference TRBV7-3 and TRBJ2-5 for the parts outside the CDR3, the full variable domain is GAGVSQTPSNKVTEKGKYVELRCDPISGHTALYWYRQSLGQGPEFLIYFQGTGAADDSGLPNDRFFAVRPEGSVSTLKIQRTERGDSAVYLCASSLVASQETQYFGPGTRLLVL.

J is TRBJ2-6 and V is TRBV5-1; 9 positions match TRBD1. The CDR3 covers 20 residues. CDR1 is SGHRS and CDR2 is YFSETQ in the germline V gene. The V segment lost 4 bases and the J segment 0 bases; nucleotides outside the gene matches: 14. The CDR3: CASSHRTRTGDLSGANVLTF. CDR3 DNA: TGCGCCAGCAGCCACCGGACCAGGACAGGGGACCTCTCTGGGGCCAACGTCCTGACTTTC. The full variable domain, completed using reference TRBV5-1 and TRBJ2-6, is KAGVTQTPRYLIKTRGQQVTLSCSPISGHRSVSWYQQTPGQGLQFLFEYFSETQRNKGNFPGRFSGRQFSNSRSEMNVSTLELGDSALYLCASSHRTRTGDLSGANVLTFGAGSRLTVL.

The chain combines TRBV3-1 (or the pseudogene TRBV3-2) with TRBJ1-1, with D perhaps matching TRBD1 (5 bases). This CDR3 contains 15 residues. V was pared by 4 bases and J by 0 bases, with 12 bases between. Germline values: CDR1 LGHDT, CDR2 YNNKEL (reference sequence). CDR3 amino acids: CASSPGGEMNTEAFF. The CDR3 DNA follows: TGTGCCAGCAGCCCTGGGGGGGAGATGAACACTGAAGCTTTCTTT.

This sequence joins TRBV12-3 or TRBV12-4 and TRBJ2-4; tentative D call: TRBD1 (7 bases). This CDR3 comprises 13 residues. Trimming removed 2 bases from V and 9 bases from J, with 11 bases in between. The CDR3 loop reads CASSLTQGGIQYF. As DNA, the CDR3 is TGTGCCAGCAGTTTAACCCAGGGGGGCATTCAGTACTTC.

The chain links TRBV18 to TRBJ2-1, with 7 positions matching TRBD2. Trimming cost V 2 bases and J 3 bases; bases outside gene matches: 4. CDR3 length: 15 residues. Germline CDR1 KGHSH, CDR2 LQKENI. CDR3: CASSPSAGLYNEQFF. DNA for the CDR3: TGTGCCAGCTCACCATCAGCGGGACTCTACAATGAGCAGTTCTTC.

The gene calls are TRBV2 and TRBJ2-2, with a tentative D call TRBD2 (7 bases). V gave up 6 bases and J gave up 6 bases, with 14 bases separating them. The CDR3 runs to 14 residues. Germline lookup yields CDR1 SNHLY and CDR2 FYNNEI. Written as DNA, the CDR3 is TGTGCCAGCAGGCCACAGGGAGGGTCCGGGGAGCTGTTTTTT. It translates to CASRPQGGSGELFF.

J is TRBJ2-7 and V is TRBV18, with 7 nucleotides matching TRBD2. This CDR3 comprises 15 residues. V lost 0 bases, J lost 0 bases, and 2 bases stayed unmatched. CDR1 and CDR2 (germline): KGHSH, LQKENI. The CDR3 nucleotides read TGTGCCAGCTCACCACCCAGCGGGACCTCCTACGAGCAGTACTTC. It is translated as CASSPPSGTSYEQYF.

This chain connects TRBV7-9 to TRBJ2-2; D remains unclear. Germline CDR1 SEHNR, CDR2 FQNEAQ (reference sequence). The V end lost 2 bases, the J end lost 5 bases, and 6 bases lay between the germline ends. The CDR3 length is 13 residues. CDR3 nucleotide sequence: TGTGCCAGCAGCTTAAAAGTAACCGGGGAGCTGTTTTTT. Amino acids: CASSLKVTGELFF.

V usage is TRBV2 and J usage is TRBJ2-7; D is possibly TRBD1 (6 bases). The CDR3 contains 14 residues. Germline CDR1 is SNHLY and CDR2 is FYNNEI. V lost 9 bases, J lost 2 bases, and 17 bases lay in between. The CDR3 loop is CASENSDRTYEQYF. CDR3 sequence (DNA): TGTGCCAGTGAGAATTCGGACAGAACCTACGAGCAGTACTTC.

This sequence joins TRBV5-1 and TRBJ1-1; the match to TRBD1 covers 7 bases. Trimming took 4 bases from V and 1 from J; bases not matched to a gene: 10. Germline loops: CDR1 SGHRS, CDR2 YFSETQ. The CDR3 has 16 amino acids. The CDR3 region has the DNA TGCGCCAGCAGCCCACAGCCGGGACAGAGGAACACTGAAGCTTTCTTT. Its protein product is CASSPQPGQRNTEAFF. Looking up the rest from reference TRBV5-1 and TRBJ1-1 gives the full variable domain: KAGVTQTPRYLIKTRGQQVTLSCSPISGHRSVSWYQQTPGQGLQFLFEYFSETQRNKGNFPGRFSGRQFSNSRSEMNVSTLELGDSALYLCASSPQPGQRNTEAFFGQGTRLTVV.

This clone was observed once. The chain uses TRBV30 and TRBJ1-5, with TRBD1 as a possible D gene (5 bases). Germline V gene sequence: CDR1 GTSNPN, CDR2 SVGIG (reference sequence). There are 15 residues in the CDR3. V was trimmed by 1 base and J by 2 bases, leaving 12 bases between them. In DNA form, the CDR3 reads TGTGCCTGGAGTGAGGGGAACCTTGGCAATCAGCCCCAGCATTTT. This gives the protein CAWSEGNLGNQPQHF.